Listed below are T cell receptor beta chains from one sample, sequenced in a study of response to subunit inactivated influenza vaccine. TCRdb reprocessed the RT-PCR reads via MiXCR and lists one record per CDR3 protein. The sample holds 500,000 to 600,000 distinct CDR3 sequences, less than 15% seen once. This specimen consisted of PBMCs from blood, obtained about 12 days after vaccination. These receptors all come from a man aged 50-59 years who received an inactivated influenza vaccine. CDR3s include the opening cysteine and the closing phenylalanine or tryptophan. D genes are given only for firm matches. Clone size is not always given. Where it is, it says once, few, many or a class for expanded clones.

j_call: TRBJ2-3
cdr3_length: 14
v_call: TRBV5-1
d_call: TRBD1
clone_size: -
cdr3_nt: TGCGCCAGCAGCCGGAGACAGGGCTCAGATACGCAGTATTTT
cdr3_aa: CASSRRQGSDTQYF

j_call: TRBJ1-6
cdr3_length: 15
v_call: TRBV12-3/TRBV12-4
d_call: TRBD1
clone_size: many
cdr3_nt: TGTGCCAGCAGCGGTGACAGGGGGTATAATTCACCCCTCCACTTT
cdr3_aa: CASSGDRGYNSPLHF

j_call: TRBJ2-1
cdr3_length: 15
v_call: TRBV5-1
d_call: TRBD1
clone_size: few
cdr3_nt: TGCGCCAGCAGCTTAAGGACAGGGCCTGAGAATGAGCAGTTCTTC
cdr3_aa: CASSLRTGPENEQFF

j_call: TRBJ2-6
cdr3_length: 15
v_call: TRBV18
d_call: -
clone_size: -
cdr3_nt: TGTGCCAGCTCACCTTTAAACACTGGGGCCAACGTCCTGACTTTC
cdr3_aa: CASSPLNTGANVLTF

j_call: TRBJ2-1
cdr3_length: 16
v_call: TRBV7-9
d_call: TRBD2
clone_size: many
cdr3_nt: TGTGCCAGCAGCGCAGCTAGCGGGCCCGGGGACAATGAGCAGTTCTTC
cdr3_aa: CASSAASGPGDNEQFF

j_call: TRBJ2-7
cdr3_length: 15
v_call: TRBV7-2
d_call: -
clone_size: -
cdr3_nt: TGTGCCAGCAGCCCCGAGGCTAGCGCAGCCTACGAGCAGTACTTC
cdr3_aa: CASSPEASAAYEQYF

j_call: TRBJ1-1
cdr3_length: 14
v_call: TRBV3-1
d_call: TRBD1
clone_size: many
cdr3_nt: TGTGCCAGCAGGAGAGGGGGCTCGGACACTGAAGCTTTCTTT
cdr3_aa: CASRRGGSDTEAFF

j_call: TRBJ2-3
cdr3_length: 12
v_call: TRBV18
d_call: -
clone_size: -
cdr3_nt: TGTGCCAGCTCACGCAGGGATGATACGCAGTATTTT
cdr3_aa: CASSRRDDTQYF

j_call: TRBJ2-3
cdr3_length: 14
v_call: TRBV3-1
d_call: -
clone_size: -
cdr3_nt: TGTGCCAGCAGCCGGCGGGGTAGGGAAGATACGCAGTATTTT
cdr3_aa: CASSRRGREDTQYF

j_call: TRBJ2-1
cdr3_length: 14
v_call: TRBV2
d_call: -
clone_size: -
cdr3_nt: TGTGCCAGCAGTGCGGAGCGGGTCTACAATGAGCAGTTCTTC
cdr3_aa: CASSAERVYNEQFF

j_call: TRBJ2-2
cdr3_length: 18
v_call: TRBV6-1
d_call: TRBD2
clone_size: -
cdr3_nt: TGTGCCAGCAGTAAGGGACTAGCGGCCCGCGCGAACACCGGGGAGCTGTTTTTT
cdr3_aa: CASSKGLAARANTGELFF

j_call: TRBJ1-1
cdr3_length: 15
v_call: TRBV5-1
d_call: -
clone_size: once
cdr3_nt: TGCGCCAGCAGCTTGGTTGGGCGGGCAAACACTGAAGCTTTCTTT
cdr3_aa: CASSLVGRANTEAFF

j_call: TRBJ2-3
cdr3_length: 13
v_call: TRBV25-1
d_call: -
clone_size: few
cdr3_nt: TGTGCCAGCAGCCCCCATGGCACAGATACGCAGTATTTT
cdr3_aa: CASSPHGTDTQYF

j_call: TRBJ2-6
cdr3_length: 14
v_call: TRBV28
d_call: -
clone_size: -
cdr3_nt: TGTGCCAGCAGTTTGCTATTTGGGGCCAACGTCCTGACTTTC
cdr3_aa: CASSLLFGANVLTF

j_call: TRBJ1-5
cdr3_length: 14
v_call: TRBV3-1
d_call: -
clone_size: -
cdr3_nt: TGTGCCAGCAGCCAAGATCTGGGTTATCAGCCCCAGCATTTT
cdr3_aa: CASSQDLGYQPQHF

j_call: TRBJ1-1
cdr3_length: 15
v_call: TRBV5-1
d_call: TRBD1
clone_size: -
cdr3_nt: TGCGCCAGCAGCTTGGAATCAACAGGGGTCACTGAAGCTTTCTTT
cdr3_aa: CASSLESTGVTEAFF

j_call: TRBJ2-2
cdr3_length: 12
v_call: TRBV29-1
d_call: -
clone_size: -
cdr3_nt: TGCAGCGTTGAACCGATGGCCGGGGAGCTGTTTTTT
cdr3_aa: CSVEPMAGELFF

j_call: TRBJ1-4
cdr3_length: 15
v_call: TRBV28
d_call: TRBD1
clone_size: few
cdr3_nt: TGTGCCAGCAGCCCGGCCGGACAGGGTAATGAAAAACTGTTTTTT
cdr3_aa: CASSPAGQGNEKLFF

j_call: TRBJ2-6
cdr3_length: 16
v_call: TRBV12-3/TRBV12-4
d_call: TRBD1
clone_size: -
cdr3_nt: TGTGCCAGCAGGCAAACAGGGGGCTCTGGGGCCAACGTCCTGACTTTC
cdr3_aa: CASRQTGGSGANVLTF

j_call: TRBJ1-2
cdr3_length: 16
v_call: TRBV4-2
d_call: -
clone_size: -
cdr3_nt: TGTGCCAGCAGCCAAGATTCTAAGGGGAAAGACTATGGCTACACCTTC
cdr3_aa: CASSQDSKGKDYGYTF

j_call: TRBJ2-3
cdr3_length: 16
v_call: TRBV20-1
d_call: -
clone_size: few
cdr3_nt: TGCAGTGCTAGAGAAAGCGGAAGGATTCGCACAGATACGCAGTATTTT
cdr3_aa: CSARESGRIRTDTQYF

j_call: TRBJ1-6
cdr3_length: 17
v_call: TRBV7-8
d_call: TRBD1
clone_size: few
cdr3_nt: TGTGCCAGCAGCTTATGGTCCCGGGACAGGGGTGATTCACCCCTCCACTTT
cdr3_aa: CASSLWSRDRGDSPLHF

j_call: TRBJ2-5
cdr3_length: 14
v_call: TRBV11-2
d_call: -
clone_size: -
cdr3_nt: TGTGCCAGCAGCTTACCTCGGCGGATGAAGACCCAGTACTTC
cdr3_aa: CASSLPRRMKTQYF

j_call: TRBJ1-5
cdr3_length: 15
v_call: TRBV12-3/TRBV12-4
d_call: -
clone_size: -
cdr3_nt: TGTGCCAGCAGCCCCCCCGGGACGCCAAATCAGCCCCAGCATTTT
cdr3_aa: CASSPPGTPNQPQHF

j_call: TRBJ1-3
cdr3_length: 15
v_call: TRBV6-1
d_call: -
clone_size: -
cdr3_nt: TGTGCCAGCAGCCAACAGGACCTTGGTGGAAACACCATATATTTT
cdr3_aa: CASSQQDLGGNTIYF

j_call: TRBJ1-5
cdr3_length: 14
v_call: TRBV12-3/TRBV12-4
d_call: TRBD1
clone_size: few
cdr3_nt: TGTGCCAGCAGTGGTAGGACAGGGTTTCAGCCCCAGCATTTT
cdr3_aa: CASSGRTGFQPQHF

j_call: TRBJ2-7
cdr3_length: 14
v_call: TRBV28
d_call: -
clone_size: few
cdr3_nt: TGTGCCAGCAGTTTAAGGGGGGCGCGAGACGAGCAGTACTTC
cdr3_aa: CASSLRGARDEQYF